Listed below are T cell receptor beta chains from one sample, sequenced in a study of beta chain features in type 1 diabetes. Data came from immunoSEQ multiplex PCR; TCRdb stores just in-frame clones and leaves some out. The table shows 150,000 to 200,000 clones, with approximately 9% occurring only once. Sequenced input: central memory CD4+ T cells from blood. The receptor set was obtained from a woman between 18 and 30 years old with type 1 diabetes. Both conserved end residues are part of each CDR3. Fields, in order: CDR3 protein, V gene, J gene.

CDR3 protein: CASSVLALADTQYF; V gene: TRBV11-3; J gene: TRBJ2-3
CDR3 protein: CASSFGGSNTGELFF; V gene: TRBV7-2; J gene: TRBJ2-2
CDR3 protein: CASSPRLAGGNEQFF; V gene: TRBV7-2; J gene: TRBJ2-1
CDR3 protein: CASRGQGTTGELFF; V gene: TRBV7-9; J gene: TRBJ2-2
CDR3 protein: CSVGAGGSSGNTIYF; V gene: TRBV29-1; J gene: TRBJ1-3
CDR3 protein: CASSILEGLGYEQFF; V gene: TRBV9; J gene: TRBJ2-1
CDR3 protein: CASRGMGQNSNQPQHF; V gene: TRBV2; J gene: TRBJ1-5
CDR3 protein: CASSLGASGNTGELFF; V gene: TRBV7-3; J gene: TRBJ2-2
CDR3 protein: CASSAYYEQYF; V gene: TRBV5-6; J gene: TRBJ2-7
CDR3 protein: CASREGLDEKLFF; V gene: TRBV7-2; J gene: TRBJ1-4
CDR3 protein: CASSSGPVGDTEAFF; V gene: TRBV7-2; J gene: TRBJ1-1
CDR3 protein: CSVATGNTIYF; V gene: TRBV29-1; J gene: TRBJ1-3
CDR3 protein: CASSAKLLRQYF; V gene: TRBV28; J gene: TRBJ2-7
CDR3 protein: CASSEDRGTYGYTF; V gene: TRBV2; J gene: TRBJ1-2
CDR3 protein: CASSTGQTKPLHF; V gene: TRBV5-1; J gene: TRBJ1-6
CDR3 protein: CASSPGGPYEQYF; V gene: TRBV9; J gene: TRBJ2-7
CDR3 protein: CASNNAGVGTDTQYF; V gene: TRBV6-1; J gene: TRBJ2-3
CDR3 protein: CASSLRRGGGTDTQYF; V gene: TRBV13; J gene: TRBJ2-3
CDR3 protein: CASSSSGASRRETQYF; V gene: TRBV19; J gene: TRBJ2-5
CDR3 protein: CATSRDQGSEETQYF; V gene: TRBV15; J gene: TRBJ2-5
CDR3 protein: CASRQGMVDEQFF; V gene: TRBV19; J gene: TRBJ2-1
CDR3 protein: CASSLQTGHYYEQYF; V gene: TRBV6-5; J gene: TRBJ2-7
CDR3 protein: CASSRGTSGGRSTDTQYF; V gene: TRBV25-1; J gene: TRBJ2-3
CDR3 protein: CAISSLGGGETQYF; V gene: TRBV10-3; J gene: TRBJ2-5
CDR3 protein: CASSYGQGANEQFF; V gene: TRBV5-1; J gene: TRBJ2-1
CDR3 protein: CASSRAALTNYNEQFF; V gene: TRBV11-2; J gene: TRBJ2-1
CDR3 protein: CASSTRGRSGNQPQHF; V gene: TRBV19; J gene: TRBJ1-5
CDR3 protein: CASSARDSYGYTF; V gene: TRBV5-1; J gene: TRBJ1-2
CDR3 protein: CASSFGLAGGDEQFF; V gene: TRBV7-9; J gene: TRBJ2-1
CDR3 protein: CSVGTFLGETQYF; V gene: TRBV29-1; J gene: TRBJ2-5
CDR3 protein: CATSRDYGLAGVGGGDEQFF; V gene: TRBV15; J gene: TRBJ2-1
CDR3 protein: CASRVTSASDTQYF; V gene: TRBV14; J gene: TRBJ2-3
CDR3 protein: CACLAPGQGTYGYTF; V gene: TRBV19; J gene: TRBJ1-2
CDR3 protein: CASSPGDRPFQETQYF; V gene: TRBV7-9; J gene: TRBJ2-5
CDR3 protein: CASSVEVRQENTGELFF; V gene: TRBV9; J gene: TRBJ2-2
CDR3 protein: CASSPGGGQETQYF; V gene: TRBV19; J gene: TRBJ2-5
CDR3 protein: CASSVGGFLLSGANVLTF; V gene: TRBV9; J gene: TRBJ2-6
CDR3 protein: CASSFLTGNSETQYF; V gene: TRBV28; J gene: TRBJ2-5
CDR3 protein: CASSADRAEAFF; V gene: TRBV2; J gene: TRBJ1-1